The rows below give T cell receptor beta chains drawn from one sample of a study of blood T cell repertoires in COVID-19. The method was immunoSEQ multiplex PCR; TCRdb's version includes in-frame clones alone and lacks a portion of them. The sample lists approximately 260,000 clones; around 83% were seen once. The source material was peripheral blood. The receptor source for this set is a man aged 18 to 35 with active or convalescent COVID-19. CDR3s include the opening cysteine and the closing phenylalanine or tryptophan. The D gene is left open where the match is weak. Clone size is given for some rows only: seen once, a few or many times, or a class if the clone is expanded.

cdr3_aa: CASSGSGDYEQYF
cdr3_nt: TGTGCCAGCAGCGGAAGCGGGGACTACGAGCAGTACTTC
v_call: TRBV9
d_call: TRBD2
j_call: TRBJ2-7
clone_size: .

cdr3_aa: CASSQVGETNTIYF
cdr3_nt: TGCGCCAGCAGCCAAGTTGGGGAGACAAACACCATATATTTT
v_call: TRBV4-3
d_call: .
j_call: TRBJ1-3
clone_size: .

cdr3_aa: CAGGGRGGNEQFF
cdr3_nt: TGTGCCGGAGGGGGACGGGGGGGCAATGAGCAGTTCTTC
v_call: TRBV30
d_call: TRBD2
j_call: TRBJ2-1
clone_size: .

cdr3_aa: CASSQDVGGAGELFF
cdr3_nt: TGTGCCAGCAGCCAAGATGTCGGCGGGGCCGGGGAGCTGTTTTTT
v_call: TRBV3-1/TRBV3-2
d_call: .
j_call: TRBJ2-2
clone_size: .

cdr3_aa: CASSYSRAYASETQYF
cdr3_nt: TGTGCCAGCAGTTACTCGAGGGCCTACGCATCAGAGACCCAGTACTTC
v_call: TRBV6-5
d_call: .
j_call: TRBJ2-5
clone_size: .

cdr3_aa: CASSLEGPAFGYTF
cdr3_nt: TGTGCCAGCAGTTTGGAGGGTCCAGCTTTTGGCTACACCTTC
v_call: TRBV27
d_call: .
j_call: TRBJ1-2
clone_size: .

cdr3_aa: CASSYSYSSYEQYF
cdr3_nt: TGTGCCAGCAGTTACTCGTACAGCTCCTACGAGCAGTACTTC
v_call: TRBV6-5
d_call: .
j_call: TRBJ2-7
clone_size: .

cdr3_aa: CASSSRTSGLKIGNEQYF
cdr3_nt: TGTGCCAGCAGCTCCCGGACTAGCGGACTCAAAATCGGAAACGAGCAGTACTTC
v_call: TRBV11-2
d_call: TRBD2
j_call: TRBJ2-7
clone_size: .

cdr3_aa: CASSLDRGDTQYF
cdr3_nt: TGTGCCAGCAGCTTGGACAGGGGAGATACGCAGTATTTT
v_call: TRBV11-2
d_call: TRBD1
j_call: TRBJ2-3
clone_size: .

cdr3_aa: CASTPRRDTQYF
cdr3_nt: TGTGCCAGCACCCCCCGTCGGGATACGCAGTATTTT
v_call: TRBV2
d_call: .
j_call: TRBJ2-3
clone_size: once

cdr3_aa: CASSLTGGVNSPLHF
cdr3_nt: TGTGCCAGCAGCTTAACTGGGGGGGTCAATTCACCCCTCCACTTT
v_call: TRBV7-9
d_call: .
j_call: TRBJ1-6
clone_size: .

cdr3_aa: CASQGGADYNEQFF
cdr3_nt: TGTGCCAGCCAAGGGGGCGCGGATTACAATGAGCAGTTCTTC
v_call: TRBV19
d_call: TRBD1
j_call: TRBJ2-1
clone_size: .

cdr3_aa: CASRPPGDQETQYF
cdr3_nt: TGTGCCAGCAGACCCCCGGGGGACCAAGAGACCCAGTACTTC
v_call: TRBV3-1/TRBV3-2
d_call: .
j_call: TRBJ2-5
clone_size: .

cdr3_aa: CASSGRQGADYGYTF
cdr3_nt: TGTGCCAGCAGCGGTAGACAGGGGGCTGACTATGGCTACACCTTC
v_call: TRBV5-5
d_call: TRBD1
j_call: TRBJ1-2
clone_size: .

cdr3_aa: CASSYSTTSGAYEQYF
cdr3_nt: TGTGCCAGCAGTTACTCGACGACTAGCGGGGCTTACGAGCAGTACTTC
v_call: TRBV6-2/TRBV6-3
d_call: TRBD2
j_call: TRBJ2-7
clone_size: .

cdr3_aa: CASSFGGTGETYEQYF
cdr3_nt: TGTGCCAGCAGCTTCGGGGGGACGGGGGAAACCTACGAGCAGTACTTC
v_call: TRBV7-9
d_call: TRBD2
j_call: TRBJ2-7
clone_size: .

cdr3_aa: CASCTGGVGQPQHF
cdr3_nt: TGCGCCAGTTGCACAGGGGGTGTGGGTCAGCCCCAGCATTTT
v_call: TRBV10-2
d_call: TRBD1
j_call: TRBJ1-5
clone_size: .

cdr3_aa: CASSQGWGGYGYTF
cdr3_nt: TGTGCCAGCAGCCAAGGTTGGGGGGGCTATGGCTACACCTTC
v_call: TRBV3-1/TRBV3-2
d_call: .
j_call: TRBJ1-2
clone_size: once

cdr3_aa: CASSLGGQGAKNEQFF
cdr3_nt: TGTGCCAGCAGTCTTGGGGGACAGGGGGCGAAGAATGAGCAGTTCTTC
v_call: TRBV25-1
d_call: TRBD1
j_call: TRBJ2-1
clone_size: .

cdr3_aa: CASSIGQSYEQYF
cdr3_nt: TGTGCCAGCAGTATCGGACAGTCGTACGAGCAGTACTTC
v_call: TRBV12-3/TRBV12-4
d_call: .
j_call: TRBJ2-7
clone_size: once

cdr3_aa: CASSQQGLESSYNEQFF
cdr3_nt: TGTGCCAGCAGCCAGCAGGGTCTGGAGAGCTCCTACAATGAGCAGTTCTTC
v_call: TRBV4-2
d_call: .
j_call: TRBJ2-1
clone_size: .

cdr3_aa: CASSYGTSGNYEQYF
cdr3_nt: TGTGCCAGCAGTTACGGGACTAGCGGGAATTACGAGCAGTACTTC
v_call: TRBV6-2/TRBV6-3
d_call: TRBD2
j_call: TRBJ2-7
clone_size: .

cdr3_aa: CASSLAGRNQPQHF
cdr3_nt: TGTGCCAGCAGTTTAGCCGGTCGCAATCAGCCCCAGCATTTT
v_call: TRBV28
d_call: .
j_call: TRBJ1-5
clone_size: .

cdr3_aa: CASRSSGSHGNTGELFF
cdr3_nt: TGTGCCAGTAGATCTAGCGGGAGCCACGGGAACACCGGGGAGCTGTTTTTT
v_call: TRBV19
d_call: TRBD2
j_call: TRBJ2-2
clone_size: .

cdr3_aa: CASNPGGGEQFF
cdr3_nt: TGTGCCAGCAACCCGGGTGGTGGTGAGCAGTTCTTC
v_call: TRBV5-4
d_call: .
j_call: TRBJ2-1
clone_size: .

cdr3_aa: CASSQEEWKVAKNIQYF
cdr3_nt: TGTGCCAGCAGCCAGGAGGAGTGGAAAGTAGCCAAAAACATTCAGTACTTC
v_call: TRBV21-1
d_call: .
j_call: TRBJ2-4
clone_size: .